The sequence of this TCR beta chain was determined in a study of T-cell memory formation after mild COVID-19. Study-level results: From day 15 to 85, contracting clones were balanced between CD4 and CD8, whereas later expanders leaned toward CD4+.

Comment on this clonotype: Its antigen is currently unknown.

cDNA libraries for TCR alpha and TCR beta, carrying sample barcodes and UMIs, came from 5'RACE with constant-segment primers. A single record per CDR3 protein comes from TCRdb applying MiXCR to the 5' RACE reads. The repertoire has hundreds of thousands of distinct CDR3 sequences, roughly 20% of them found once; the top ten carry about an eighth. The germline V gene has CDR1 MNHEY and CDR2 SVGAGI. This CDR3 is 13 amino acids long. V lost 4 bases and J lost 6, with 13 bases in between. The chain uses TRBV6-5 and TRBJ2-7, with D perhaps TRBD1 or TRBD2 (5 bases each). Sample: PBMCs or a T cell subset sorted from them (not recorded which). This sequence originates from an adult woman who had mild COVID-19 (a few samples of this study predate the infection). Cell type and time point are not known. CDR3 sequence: CASSFRDPGEQYF. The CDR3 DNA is TGTGCCAGCAGTTTCAGGGACCCGGGCGAGCAGTACTTC.